Presented here are 3 T cell receptor beta chains from one specimen sequenced in a study of T cell responses to AZD1222 COVID-19 vaccine. Libraries were prepared by immunoSEQ multiplex PCR; TCRdb keeps only in-frame clonotypes and omits some of them. The table shows 95,000 to 150,000 clones, with 80% to 90% occurring only once. The sequenced sample was peripheral blood, obtained on day 0 of AZD1222 vaccination. Receptors were obtained from an adult in good health.

CDR3 protein: CASSQYRKITDTQYF. CDR3 bases: TGCGCCAGCAGTCAATACAGGAAGATCACAGATACGCAGTATTTT. This chain links TRBV23-1 with TRBJ2-3; perhaps TRBD1 as D (5 bases). TRBV23-1 is an ORF; its function is uncertain. The CDR3 is 15 amino acids. Trimming shortened V by 1 base and J by 2 bases, and 10 bases separated the two germline ends.

The chain recombines TRBV4-3 with TRBJ2-4; TRBD1 matches 8 bases. The CDR3 runs to 17 residues. After removal of 4 bases from V and 8 bases from J, the junction contained 16 bases not matched to a gene. CDR1 LGHNA and CDR2 YSLEER come from the germline V gene. DNA of the CDR3: TGCGCCAGCAGCCTGGGGGAACAGGGGGATCGCGGGTACATTCAGTACTTC. Translation: CASSLGEQGDRGYIQYF.

The rearrangement links TRBV27 to TRBJ2-3; D call uncertain. Trimming removed 2 bases at V and 4 bases at J, with 10 bases between. CDR1 MNHEY and CDR2 SMNVEV come from the germline V gene (reference sequence). This CDR3 comprises 14 residues. The CDR3 sequence: CASSLAKSSDTQYF. In nucleotides, the CDR3 is TGTGCCAGCAGTTTAGCGAAAAGTTCAGATACGCAGTATTTT.